These T cell receptor beta chains were read from a single sample in a study of blood T cell repertoires in COVID-19. TCRdb's table, derived via immunoSEQ multiplex PCR, lists solely in-frame clones and lacks some. The sample carries 200,000 to 250,000 clones, about 85% recorded once. Source material: peripheral blood. These receptors originate from a woman aged 45-60 years with COVID-19, enrolled during active disease. The CDR3 runs from the conserved cysteine through the conserved F or W. Each record gives: D gene, V gene, clone size, J gene, CDR3 length, CDR3 protein, CDR3 DNA. D genes are given only for firm matches. Size is stated for part of the rows, as once, few or many counts, or as a class when the clone is expanded.

>NA|TRBV2|NA|TRBJ1-4|16
CASRTQIQGVLEKLFF
TGTGCCAGCAGAACCCAAATCCAGGGCGTCTTAGAAAAACTGTTTTTT
>NA|TRBV6-5|NA|TRBJ1-2|15
CASSYGRGTEYGYTF
TGTGCCAGCAGTTACGGACGGGGGACGGAGTATGGCTACACCTTC
>NA|TRBV5-6|NA|TRBJ2-3|16
CASSLSQSPSTDTQYF
TGTGCCAGCAGCTTATCACAGTCCCCTAGCACAGATACGCAGTATTTT
>NA|TRBV27|NA|TRBJ1-5|13
CASSSQINQPQHF
TGTGCCAGCAGTTCACAGATCAATCAGCCCCAGCATTTT
>NA|TRBV19|NA|TRBJ2-5|14
CASSMGGGDETQYF
TGTGCCAGTAGTATGGGAGGAGGGGACGAGACCCAGTACTTC
>NA|TRBV5-5|NA|TRBJ2-5|14
CASSSPGGQETQYF
TGTGCCAGCAGCTCGCCCGGGGGCCAAGAGACCCAGTACTTC
>TRBD1|TRBV7-2|NA|TRBJ1-6|12
CASSSWDSSLHF
TGTGCCAGCAGCTCCTGGGACAGTTCCCTCCACTTT
>TRBD1|TRBV4-3|NA|TRBJ1-1|18
CASSQDRGTGLMNTEAFF
TGCGCCAGCAGCCAAGATCGAGGGACAGGGCTAATGAACACTGAAGCTTTCTTT
>NA|TRBV14|NA|TRBJ2-5|17
CASSQEGRGHSQETQYF
TGTGCCAGCAGCCAAGAAGGCAGGGGCCACAGCCAAGAGACCCAGTACTTC
>NA|TRBV30|NA|TRBJ1-1|14
CAWSGGGKNTEAFF
TGTGCCTGGAGTGGGGGAGGAAAGAACACTGAAGCTTTCTTT
>TRBD1|TRBV25-1|NA|TRBJ1-2|13
CASSKQGVYGYTF
TGTGCCAGCAGTAAACAGGGGGTCTATGGCTACACCTTC
>TRBD2|TRBV5-1|NA|TRBJ2-1|15
CASSDGTSSYNEQFF
TGCGCCAGCAGCGACGGGACTAGCTCCTACAATGAGCAGTTCTTC
>NA|TRBV12-3/TRBV12-4|once|TRBJ1-5|13
CASSIGGLKPQHF
TGTGCCAGCAGTATAGGGGGGCTTAAGCCCCAGCATTTT
>TRBD1|TRBV10-3|NA|TRBJ2-2|16
CAISVSGTVSTGELFF
TGTGCCATCAGTGTTTCCGGGACAGTGTCCACCGGGGAGCTGTTTTTT
>NA|TRBV29-1|NA|TRBJ2-7|13
CSVQEGPAYEQYF
TGCAGCGTCCAGGAGGGACCGGCATACGAGCAGTACTTC
>TRBD1|TRBV19|NA|TRBJ1-1|15
CASSSSGTVRTEAFF
TGTGCCAGTAGTTCCTCCGGGACAGTACGGACTGAAGCTTTCTTT
>TRBD2|TRBV12-3/TRBV12-4|NA|TRBJ2-7|13
CASSFGEGYEQYF
TGTGCCAGCAGTTTCGGGGAGGGCTACGAGCAGTACTTC
>TRBD2|TRBV9|NA|TRBJ2-3|16
CASSALSGGESDTQYF
TGTGCCAGCAGCGCACTGAGCGGGGGTGAATCAGATACGCAGTATTTT
>TRBD1|TRBV5-8|NA|TRBJ1-1|16
CASSPIGGGSNAEAFF
TGTGCCAGCAGCCCTATAGGGGGCGGTAGTAACGCTGAAGCTTTCTTT
>NA|TRBV18|NA|TRBJ2-7|14
CASSPRGSSYEQYF
TGTGCCAGCTCACCACGAGGAAGCTCCTACGAGCAGTACTTC
>NA|TRBV3-1/TRBV3-2|NA|TRBJ1-2|14
CASSQERGSYGYTF
TGTGCCAGCAGCCAAGAGAGGGGGTCTTATGGCTACACCTTC
>NA|TRBV15|NA|TRBJ1-5|15
CATSGGWTDNQPQHF
TGTGCCACCAGCGGAGGATGGACAGACAATCAGCCCCAGCATTTT
>TRBD2|TRBV12-3/TRBV12-4|NA|TRBJ2-3|13
CASSGLAPDTQYF
TGTGCCAGCAGTGGACTAGCCCCAGATACGCAGTATTTT
>NA|TRBV11-2|NA|TRBJ2-1|16
CASSPLTGSSNNEQFF
TGTGCCAGCAGTCCCCTTACAGGGTCGTCAAACAATGAGCAGTTCTTC
>TRBD1|TRBV5-1|NA|TRBJ1-1|14
CASSIDRGGTEAFF
TGCGCCAGCAGCATAGACAGGGGTGGCACTGAAGCTTTCTTT
>TRBD1|TRBV11-2|NA|TRBJ2-1|15
CASSPQRGRYNEQFF
TGTGCCAGCAGCCCCCAGAGGGGGCGGTACAATGAGCAGTTCTTC
>NA|TRBV25-1|NA|TRBJ1-6|13
CVSSKGRVSPLHF
TGTGTCAGCAGTAAAGGGAGGGTTTCACCCCTCCACTTT
>NA|TRBV28|NA|TRBJ1-2|11
CASSQVYGYTF
TGTGCCAGCAGTCAGGTCTATGGCTACACCTTC
>NA|TRBV7-9|NA|TRBJ1-1|16
CASSSMAPTANTEAFF
TGTGCCAGCAGCTCTATGGCCCCTACAGCGAACACTGAAGCTTTCTTT
>NA|TRBV7-2|NA|TRBJ2-2|14
CASSSDTNTGELFF
TGTGCCAGCAGCTCGGACACGAACACCGGGGAGCTGTTTTTT
>TRBD1|TRBV29-1|NA|TRBJ2-3|14
CSHLPGQGRHTQYF
TGCAGCCACCTCCCGGGACAGGGGAGGCATACGCAGTATTTT
>NA|TRBV5-1|NA|TRBJ1-2|15
CASSLDTGTNYGYTF
TGCGCCAGCAGCTTGGACACGGGAACCAACTATGGCTACACCTTC
>NA|TRBV7-8|few|TRBJ1-3|14
CASSLDSRGNTIYF
TGTGCCAGCAGCCTGGACAGTCGCGGAAACACCATATATTTT
>TRBD2|TRBV18|NA|TRBJ2-1|16
CASSPLRLAGYNEQFF
TGTGCCAGCTCACCTCTAAGACTAGCGGGGTACAATGAGCAGTTCTTC
>TRBD1|TRBV5-4|NA|TRBJ1-5|15
CASSPGQDKNQPQHF
TGTGCCAGCAGCCCGGGACAGGACAAGAATCAGCCCCAGCATTTT
>NA|TRBV9|once|TRBJ1-1|14
CASSTYSSRTEAFF
TGTGCCAGCTCTACCTATTCATCAAGAACTGAAGCTTTCTTT
>TRBD1|TRBV2|NA|TRBJ1-6|17
CASSPDRGLTYNSPLHF
TGTGCCAGCAGTCCCGACAGGGGGCTGACCTATAATTCACCCCTCCACTTT
>TRBD1|TRBV5-1|NA|TRBJ2-1|15
CASSLLTGSYNEQFF
TGCGCCAGCAGCTTGCTGACAGGGTCCTACAATGAGCAGTTCTTC
>TRBD2|TRBV7-9|NA|TRBJ2-2|18
CASSLSVNPAGPTGELFF
TGTGCCAGCAGCTTATCCGTCAACCCAGCGGGGCCTACCGGGGAGCTGTTTTTT
>NA|TRBV5-1|once|TRBJ1-5|14
CASSLGRGDQPQHF
TGCGCCAGCAGCTTGGGCAGGGGAGATCAGCCCCAGCATTTT
>NA|TRBV6-5|few|TRBJ1-5|14
CASGNTGRGQPQHF
TGTGCCAGCGGTAATACAGGGAGAGGTCAGCCCCAGCATTTT
>TRBD2|TRBV2|once|TRBJ2-3|19
CASRDPPGLAGGRTDTQYF
TGTGCCAGCAGGGACCCACCGGGACTAGCGGGGGGCCGCACAGATACGCAGTATTTT
>NA|TRBV7-2|NA|TRBJ1-2|14
CASSFKGGEYGYTF
TGTGCCAGCAGCTTTAAGGGAGGGGAATATGGCTACACCTTC
>NA|TRBV18|NA|TRBJ2-3|16
CASSLLRSSNTDTQYF
TGTGCCAGCTCACTTTTGAGGTCCTCAAACACAGATACGCAGTATTTT
>TRBD2|TRBV12-3/TRBV12-4|once|TRBJ2-1|12
CASSQIAGTQFF
TGTGCCAGCAGTCAGATAGCGGGGACGCAGTTCTTC